This T cell receptor (beta chain) was obtained from a study of cytomegalovirus exposure and HLA in healthy donors. Looking at the study overall: Membership in the Caucasian-associated ancestry cluster was found for 81% of approximately 400 genotyped donors. Findings and caveats of the study: Earlier analysis looked at TCR beta V segments, and most were productive about 90% or about 30% of the time.

In the PCR, 60 Vbeta and 13 Jbeta primers were used. Here immunoSEQ multiplex PCR was the method, and the copy in TCRdb shows in-frame clones only, minus some. The sample carries around 80,000 clones, less than 80% recorded once. Nominally healthy donors provided the samples, though records likely missed some immune exposures. This clone was seen more than once but under ten times. As yet, its antigen is unknown. The sample was PBMCs. The TCR originated in a man between 40 and 49 years old in good health and CMV-seropositive.

The CDR3 region is CAWTGRRNEKLFF. The DNA for the CDR3 is TGTGCCTGGACAGGGCGCCGTAATGAAAAACTGTTTTTT. The chain employs TRBV30 and TRBJ1-4; D is perhaps TRBD1 (5 bases). V was cut by 4 bases and J by 4 bases, with 10 bases left in between. Germline V gene data show CDR1 as GTSNPN and CDR2 as SVGIG (reference sequence). The CDR3 is 13 residues long.